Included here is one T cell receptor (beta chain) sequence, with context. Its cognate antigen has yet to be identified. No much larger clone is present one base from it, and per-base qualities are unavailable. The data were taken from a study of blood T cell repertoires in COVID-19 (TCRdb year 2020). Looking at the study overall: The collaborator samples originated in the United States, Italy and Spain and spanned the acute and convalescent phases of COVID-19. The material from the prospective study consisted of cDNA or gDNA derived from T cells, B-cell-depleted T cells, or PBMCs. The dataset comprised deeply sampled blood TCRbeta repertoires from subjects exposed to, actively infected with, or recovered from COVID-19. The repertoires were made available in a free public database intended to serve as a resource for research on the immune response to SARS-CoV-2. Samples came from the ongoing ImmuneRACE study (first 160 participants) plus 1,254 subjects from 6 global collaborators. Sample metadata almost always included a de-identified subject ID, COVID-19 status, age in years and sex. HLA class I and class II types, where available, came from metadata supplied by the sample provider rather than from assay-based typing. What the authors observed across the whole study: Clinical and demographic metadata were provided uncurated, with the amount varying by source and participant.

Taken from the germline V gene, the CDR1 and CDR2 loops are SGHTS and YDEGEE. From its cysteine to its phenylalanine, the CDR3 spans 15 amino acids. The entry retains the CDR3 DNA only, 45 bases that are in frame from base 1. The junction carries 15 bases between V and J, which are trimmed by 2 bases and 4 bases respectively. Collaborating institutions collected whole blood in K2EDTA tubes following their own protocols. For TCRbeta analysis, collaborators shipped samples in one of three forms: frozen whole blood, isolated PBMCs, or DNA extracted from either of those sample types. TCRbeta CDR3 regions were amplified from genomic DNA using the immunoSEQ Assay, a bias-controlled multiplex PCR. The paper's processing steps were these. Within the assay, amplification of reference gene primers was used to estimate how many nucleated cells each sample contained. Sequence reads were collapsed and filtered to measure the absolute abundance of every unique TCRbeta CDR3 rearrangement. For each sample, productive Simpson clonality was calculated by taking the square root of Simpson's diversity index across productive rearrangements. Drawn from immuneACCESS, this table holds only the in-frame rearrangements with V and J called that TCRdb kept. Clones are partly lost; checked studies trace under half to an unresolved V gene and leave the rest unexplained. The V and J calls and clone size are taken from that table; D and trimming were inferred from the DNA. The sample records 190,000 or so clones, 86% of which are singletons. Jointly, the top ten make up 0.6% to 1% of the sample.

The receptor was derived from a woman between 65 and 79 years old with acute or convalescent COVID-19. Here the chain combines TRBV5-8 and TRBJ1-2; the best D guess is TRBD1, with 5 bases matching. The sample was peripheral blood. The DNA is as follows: TGTGCCAGCAGCTTTCTCTCAGGCGGGGGCTATGGCTACACCTTC. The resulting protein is CASSFLSGGGYGYTF. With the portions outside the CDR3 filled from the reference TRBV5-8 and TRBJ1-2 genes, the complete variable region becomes EAGVTQSPTHLIKTRGQQATLRCSPISGHTSVYWYQQALGLGLQFLLWYDEGEERNRGNFPPRFSGRQFPNYSSELNVNALELEDSALYLCASSFLSGGGYGYTFGSGTRLTVV.